This T cell receptor (beta chain) was recorded in a study of OX40 agonist ivuxolimab in advanced cancers. At the level of the study: Two cutaneous melanoma patients and one hepatocellular carcinoma patient, three in all, had partial responses. General observations from the study: Individuals who were partial responders at 0.1-3.0 mg/kg had clonal expansion that ranked among the lowest. Compared with CD4+, CD8+ T cells on average had more expanded clones.

With respect to this clone: What it recognizes is unknown.

The length of the CDR3 is 16 residues. CDR1 MGHRA and CDR2 YSYEKL come from the germline V gene. Trimming cost V 3 bases and J 3 bases, with 17 bases left between them. Libraries were prepared by immunoSEQ multiplex PCR; TCRdb keeps only in-frame clonotypes and omits some of them. The sample has about 20,000 clones, around nine tenths seen once. This TCR came from an adult with an advanced solid tumor such as melanoma, head and neck, liver or kidney cancer. This sample comprised CD4+ or CD8+ T cells sorted from blood, obtained in a trial of the OX40 agonist ivuxolimab. The chain uses TRBV4-1 and TRBJ1-2; the D is unclear. The DNA for the CDR3 is TGCGCCAGCAGCCACGATGGGTCGGCGGGTCACTATGGCTACACCTTC. Amino acid sequence: CASSHDGSAGHYGYTF.